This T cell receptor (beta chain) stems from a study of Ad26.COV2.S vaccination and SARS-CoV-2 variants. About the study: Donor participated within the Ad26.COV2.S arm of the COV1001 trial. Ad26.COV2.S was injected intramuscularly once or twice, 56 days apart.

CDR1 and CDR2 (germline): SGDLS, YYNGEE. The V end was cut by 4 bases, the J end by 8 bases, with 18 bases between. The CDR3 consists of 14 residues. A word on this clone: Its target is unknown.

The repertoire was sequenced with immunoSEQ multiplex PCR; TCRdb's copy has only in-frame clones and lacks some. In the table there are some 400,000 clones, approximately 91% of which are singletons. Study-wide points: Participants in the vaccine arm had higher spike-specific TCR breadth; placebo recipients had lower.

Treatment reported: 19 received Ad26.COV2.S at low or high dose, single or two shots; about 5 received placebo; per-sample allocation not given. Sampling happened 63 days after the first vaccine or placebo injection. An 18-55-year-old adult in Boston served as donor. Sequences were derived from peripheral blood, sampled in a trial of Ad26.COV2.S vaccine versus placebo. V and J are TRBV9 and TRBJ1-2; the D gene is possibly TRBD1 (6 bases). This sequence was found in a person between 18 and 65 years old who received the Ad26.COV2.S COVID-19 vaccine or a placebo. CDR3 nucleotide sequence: TGTGCCAGCAGCCCCCGGGACACCGAAAGGGGCTACACCTTC. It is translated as CASSPRDTERGYTF.